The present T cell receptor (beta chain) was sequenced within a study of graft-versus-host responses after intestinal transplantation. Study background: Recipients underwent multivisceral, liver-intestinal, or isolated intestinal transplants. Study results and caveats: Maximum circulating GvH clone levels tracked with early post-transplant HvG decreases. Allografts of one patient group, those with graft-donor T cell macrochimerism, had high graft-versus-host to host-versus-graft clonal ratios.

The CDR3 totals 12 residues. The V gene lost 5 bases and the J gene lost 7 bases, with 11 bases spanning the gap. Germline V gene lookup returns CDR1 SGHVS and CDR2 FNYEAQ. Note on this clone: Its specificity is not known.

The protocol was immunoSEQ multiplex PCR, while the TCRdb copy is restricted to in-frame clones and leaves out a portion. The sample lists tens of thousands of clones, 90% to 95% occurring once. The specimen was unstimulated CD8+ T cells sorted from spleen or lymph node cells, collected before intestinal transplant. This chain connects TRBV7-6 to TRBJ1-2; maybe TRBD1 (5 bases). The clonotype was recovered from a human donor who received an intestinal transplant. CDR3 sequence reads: CASSPWGGGYTF. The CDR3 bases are TGTGCCAGCAGCCCTTGGGGGGGTGGCTACACCTTC.